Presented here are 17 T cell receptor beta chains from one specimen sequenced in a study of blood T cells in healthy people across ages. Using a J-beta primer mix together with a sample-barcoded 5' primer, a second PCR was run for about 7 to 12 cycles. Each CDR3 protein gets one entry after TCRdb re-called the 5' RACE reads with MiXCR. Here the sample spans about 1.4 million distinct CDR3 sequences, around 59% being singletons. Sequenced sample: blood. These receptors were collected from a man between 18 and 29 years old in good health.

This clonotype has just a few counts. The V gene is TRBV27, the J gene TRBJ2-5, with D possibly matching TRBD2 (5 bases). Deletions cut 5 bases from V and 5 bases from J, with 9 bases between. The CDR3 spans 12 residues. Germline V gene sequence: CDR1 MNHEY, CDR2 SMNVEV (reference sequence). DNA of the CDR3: TGTGCCAGCAGTAACGAGGGCGAGACCCAGTACTTC. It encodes CASSNEGETQYF.

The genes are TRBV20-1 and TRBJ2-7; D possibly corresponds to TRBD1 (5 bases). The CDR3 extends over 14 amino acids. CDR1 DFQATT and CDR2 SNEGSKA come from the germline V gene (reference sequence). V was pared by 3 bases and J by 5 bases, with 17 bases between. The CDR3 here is CSASRFQGPDEQYF. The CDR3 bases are TGCAGTGCTAGTAGATTTCAGGGTCCGGACGAGCAGTACTTC.

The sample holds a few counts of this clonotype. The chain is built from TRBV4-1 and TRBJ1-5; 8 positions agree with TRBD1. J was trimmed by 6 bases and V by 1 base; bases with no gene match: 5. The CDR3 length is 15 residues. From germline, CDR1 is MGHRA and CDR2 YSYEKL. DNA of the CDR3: TGCGCCAGCAGCCAAGTAGGACAGGGTACTCAGCCCCAGCATTTT. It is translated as CASSQVGQGTQPQHF.

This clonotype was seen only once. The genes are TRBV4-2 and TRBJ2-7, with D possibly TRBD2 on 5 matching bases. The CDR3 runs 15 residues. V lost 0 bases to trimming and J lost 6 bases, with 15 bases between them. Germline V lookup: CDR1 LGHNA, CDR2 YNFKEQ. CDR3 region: CASSQDRWASGEQYF. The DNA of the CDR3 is TGTGCCAGCAGCCAAGATAGGTGGGCAAGCGGCGAGCAGTACTTC.

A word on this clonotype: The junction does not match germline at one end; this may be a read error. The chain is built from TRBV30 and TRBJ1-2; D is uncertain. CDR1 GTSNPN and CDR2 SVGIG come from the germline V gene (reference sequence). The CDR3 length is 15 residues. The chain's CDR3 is CAWSVRTLGVYGYTF. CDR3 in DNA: TGTGCATGGAGTGTTCGGACCCTTGGGGTCTATGGCTACACCTTC. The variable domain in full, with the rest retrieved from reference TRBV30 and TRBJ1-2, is SQTIHQWPATLVQPVGSPLSLECTVEGTSNPNLYWYRQAAGRGLQLLFYSVGIGQISSEVPQNLSASRPQDRQFILSSKKLLLSDSGFYLCAWSVRTLGVYGYTFGSGTRLTVV.

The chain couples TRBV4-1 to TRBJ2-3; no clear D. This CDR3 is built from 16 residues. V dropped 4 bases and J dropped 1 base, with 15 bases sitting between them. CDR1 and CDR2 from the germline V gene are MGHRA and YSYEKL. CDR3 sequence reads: CASSPHFNTGTDTQYF. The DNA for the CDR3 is TGCGCCAGCAGCCCCCACTTTAATACGGGCACAGATACGCAGTATTTT.

The CDR3 region is CASSLGFPGRLSAYGYTF. In DNA, the CDR3 is TGTGCCAGCAGCTTGGGGTTCCCGGGACGGCTTAGCGCCTATGGCTACACCTTC. This chain links TRBV5-5 with TRBJ1-2; D is possibly TRBD1 (5 bases). Trimming removed 0 bases at V and 4 bases at J, with 22 bases between. CDR1 SGHKS and CDR2 YYEKEE come from the germline V gene (reference sequence). CDR3 size: 18 residues.

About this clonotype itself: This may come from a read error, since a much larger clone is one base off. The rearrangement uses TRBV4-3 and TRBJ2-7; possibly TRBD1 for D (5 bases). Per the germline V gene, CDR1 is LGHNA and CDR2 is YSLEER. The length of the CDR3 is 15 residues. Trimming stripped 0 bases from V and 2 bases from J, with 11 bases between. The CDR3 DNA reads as TGCGCCAGCAGCCAAGATGTAGGGGCGGCCTACGAGCAGTACTTC. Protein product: CASSQDVGAAYEQYF.

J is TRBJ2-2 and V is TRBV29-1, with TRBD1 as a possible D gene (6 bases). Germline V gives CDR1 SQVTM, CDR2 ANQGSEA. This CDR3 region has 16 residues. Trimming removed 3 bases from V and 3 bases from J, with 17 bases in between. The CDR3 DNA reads TGCAGCGTTGAGTCACAGGGCATTCGTGACACCGGGGAGCTGTTTTTT. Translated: CSVESQGIRDTGELFF.

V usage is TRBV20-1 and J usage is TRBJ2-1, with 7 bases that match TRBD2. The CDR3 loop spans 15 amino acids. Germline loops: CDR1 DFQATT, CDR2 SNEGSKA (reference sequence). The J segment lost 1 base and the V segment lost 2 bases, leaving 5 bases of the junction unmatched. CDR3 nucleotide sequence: TGCAGTGCTAGAATGGCTAGCGGATCCTACAATGAGCAGTTCTTC. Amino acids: CSARMASGSYNEQFF.

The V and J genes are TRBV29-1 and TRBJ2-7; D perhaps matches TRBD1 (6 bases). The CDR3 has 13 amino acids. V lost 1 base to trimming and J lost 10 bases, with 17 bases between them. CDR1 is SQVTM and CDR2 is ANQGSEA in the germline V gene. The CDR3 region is CSVEALGQREQYF. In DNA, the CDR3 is TGCAGCGTTGAAGCCCTCGGACAGCGAGAACAGTACTTC.

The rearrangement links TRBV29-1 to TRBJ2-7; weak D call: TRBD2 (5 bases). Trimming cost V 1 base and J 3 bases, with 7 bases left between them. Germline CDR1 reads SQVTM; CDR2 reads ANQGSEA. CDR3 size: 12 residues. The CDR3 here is CSVEAGNYEQYF. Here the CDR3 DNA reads TGCAGCGTTGAAGCCGGGAACTACGAGCAGTACTTC.

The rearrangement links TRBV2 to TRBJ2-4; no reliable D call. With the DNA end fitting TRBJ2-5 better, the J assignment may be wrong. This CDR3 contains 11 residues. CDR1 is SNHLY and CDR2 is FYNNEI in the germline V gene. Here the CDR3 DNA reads TGTGCCAGCTGGATGGGCGAGACCCAGTACTTC. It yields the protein CASWMGETQYF.

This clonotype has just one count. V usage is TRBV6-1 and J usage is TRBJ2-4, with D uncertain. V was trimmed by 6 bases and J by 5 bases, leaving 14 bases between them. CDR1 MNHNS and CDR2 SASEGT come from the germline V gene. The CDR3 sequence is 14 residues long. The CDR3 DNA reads TGTGCCAGCAGCCCTACAGAGGACCAAAACATTCAGTACTTC. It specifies CASSPTEDQNIQYF.

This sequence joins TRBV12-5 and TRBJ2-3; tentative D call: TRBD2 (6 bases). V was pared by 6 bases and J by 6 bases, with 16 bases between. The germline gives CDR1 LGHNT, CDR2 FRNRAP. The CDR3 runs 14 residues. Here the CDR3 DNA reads TGTGCTAGTGGCCAGGGACTCCCCGGGGATACGCAGTATTTT. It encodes CASGQGLPGDTQYF.

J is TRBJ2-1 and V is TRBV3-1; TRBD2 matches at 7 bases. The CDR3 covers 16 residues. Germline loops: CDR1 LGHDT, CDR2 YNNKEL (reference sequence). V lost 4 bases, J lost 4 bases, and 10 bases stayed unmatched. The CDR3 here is CASSPERGRVYNEQFF. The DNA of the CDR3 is TGTGCCAGCAGCCCTGAACGGGGGAGGGTTTACAATGAGCAGTTCTTC.

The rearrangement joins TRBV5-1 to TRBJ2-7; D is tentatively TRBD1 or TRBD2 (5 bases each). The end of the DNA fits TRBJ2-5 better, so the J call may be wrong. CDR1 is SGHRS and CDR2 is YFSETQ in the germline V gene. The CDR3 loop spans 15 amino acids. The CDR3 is CASSLFGTAGETQYF. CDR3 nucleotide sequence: TGCGCCAGCAGCCTTTTCGGGACGGCCGGCGAGACCCAGTACTTC.